Listed here is a single TCR beta chain. This record comes from a study of cytomegalovirus exposure and HLA in healthy donors. With 60 Vbeta and 13 Jbeta primers, the PCR was carried out. The method was immunoSEQ multiplex PCR; TCRdb's version includes in-frame clones alone and lacks a portion of them. Among around 89,000 clones listed, over 70% were seen once. This CDR3 has 14 residues. Germline CDR1 MNHEY, CDR2 SMNVEV (reference sequence). The V segment lost 6 bases and the J segment 5 bases; nucleotides outside the gene matches: 7. The TCR sequence derives from a man aged 35-49 years in good health and CMV-seronegative. Sequencing used PBMCs. The genes are TRBV27 and TRBJ2-5, with 9 nucleotides matching TRBD1. CDR3 loop: CASSPGQGPETQYF. The CDR3 coding sequence is TGTGCCAGCAGCCCGGGACAGGGCCCCGAGACCCAGTACTTC.